Presented here are 18 T cell receptor beta chains from one specimen sequenced in a study of blood T cell repertoires in COVID-19 (dated by TCRdb to the early 2020s). The method behind the library was the immunoSEQ multiplex PCR assay. TCRdb stores this immuneACCESS table with in-frame sequences only. Part of the clones is absent; in the studies checked, under half of the shortfall reflects unresolved V genes, and no reason is known for the rest. This sample has roughly 260,000 clones in its table, and 75% to 95% of those were observed once. The ten top clones hold about 2.5% of the sample. The sequenced material came from peripheral blood. The receptors here all came from a person aged 18 to 30 with COVID-19, enrolled during active disease.

The chain carries TRBV5-1 and TRBJ1-1; D remains unclear. V was shortened by 1 base and J by 0 bases, with 10 bases between the two germline ends. The length of the CDR3 is 15 residues. Germline lookup yields CDR1 SGHRS and CDR2 YFSETQ. CDR3 sequence reads: CASSLKTALNTEAFF. The CDR3, as DNA: TGCGCCAGCAGCTTGAAGACTGCTTTGAACACTGAAGCTTTCTTT.

The chain recombines TRBV6-2 or TRBV6-3 with TRBJ2-1; 14 positions agree with TRBD2. J was trimmed by 3 bases and V by 0 bases; bases with no gene match: 10. The germline gives CDR1 MNHEY, CDR2 SVGEGT. There are 20 residues in the CDR3. CDR3 sequence (DNA): TGTGCCAGCAGTTACTCCCCGGGACTAGCGGGAGTTGGCGTCTACAATGAGCAGTTCTTC. Its translation: CASSYSPGLAGVGVYNEQFF.

The gene calls are TRBV28 and TRBJ1-5, with D unresolved. Deletions cut 6 bases from V and 0 bases from J, with 12 bases between. The V gene's germline CDR1 is MDHEN and CDR2 SYDVKM. The CDR3 extends over 15 amino acids. The CDR3, as DNA: TGTGCCAGCAGCCTAGAGGCTCTTAGCAATCAGCCCCAGCATTTT. Protein: CASSLEALSNQPQHF.

The chain joins TRBV10-2 to TRBJ2-1; 8 bases are a match to TRBD1. V trimming: 8 bases; J trimming: 7 bases; junction bases outside the gene matches: 13. This CDR3 is built from 15 residues. The germline gives CDR1 WSHSY, CDR2 SAAADI. The CDR3 is CASGRGGQGGNEQFF. The CDR3 nucleotides are TGCGCCAGCGGCCGTGGCGGACAGGGTGGTAATGAGCAGTTCTTC.

CDR3 loop: CASSLSVGELFF. In nucleotides, the CDR3 is TGCGCCAGCAGCTTGTCCGTCGGGGAGCTGTTTTTT. The chain has TRBV5-1 and TRBJ2-2; D uncertain. Germline CDR1 and CDR2: SGHRS and YFSETQ. The V end lost 1 base, the J end lost 7 bases, and 5 bases lay between the germline ends. The length of the CDR3 is 12 residues.

This clone appeared a single time. V gene TRBV13 combines with J gene TRBJ2-1; 7 nucleotides align to TRBD1. Germline-derived CDR1 and CDR2 are PRHDT and FYEKMQ (reference sequence). The trim removed 2 bases at V and 3 bases at J, leaving 4 bases unmatched. CDR3 length equals 15 residues. DNA for the CDR3: TGTGCCAGCAGCTTACCAGGGGGAGTCTACAATGAGCAGTTCTTC. This encodes CASSLPGGVYNEQFF.

This clone was picked up one time. This chain links TRBV11-2 with TRBJ2-5; 8 bases fit TRBD2. CDR3 length equals 16 residues. Germline CDR1 SGHAT, CDR2 FQNNGV. The trim removed 4 bases at V and 5 bases at J, leaving 12 bases unmatched. In DNA form, the CDR3 reads TGTGCCAGCAGCTCCCTAGGAGCGGGAGTAGGTGAGACCCAGTACTTC. Its protein product is CASSSLGAGVGETQYF.

The chain joins TRBV7-2 to TRBJ1-1; no clear D. The germline V and J ends were trimmed by 2 bases and 11 bases, with 12 bases remaining between them. The CDR3 totals 12 residues. Germline V gene data show CDR1 as SGHTA and CDR2 as FQGNSA. CDR3 residues: CASSLLDLKAFF. The CDR3 region has the DNA TGTGCCAGCAGCTTATTGGACTTGAAGGCTTTCTTT.

The V call is TRBV4-1, the J call TRBJ2-1; no definite D call. V was cut by 1 base and J by 0 bases, with 7 bases left in between. The CDR3 is made up of 15 amino acids. The germline V gene has CDR1 MGHRA and CDR2 YSYEKL. CDR3 sequence (DNA): TGCGCCAGCAGCCAAGTCTTCTTCTCCTACAATGAGCAGTTCTTC. It yields the protein CASSQVFFSYNEQFF.

The rearrangement links TRBV7-2 to TRBJ2-1, with D perhaps TRBD2 (5 bases). This CDR3 comprises 15 residues. Trimming removed 5 bases at V and 8 bases at J, with 19 bases between. The V gene's germline CDR1 is SGHTA and CDR2 FQGNSA. In DNA, the CDR3 is TGTGCCAGCAGCCTACGAGGGCCCGACGAGGATGAGCAGTTCTTC. Translation gives CASSLRGPDEDEQFF.

This rearrangement joins TRBV7-8 to TRBJ1-2; D not certain. Trimming pared 6 bases from V and 2 bases from J, leaving 13 bases between. Germline V lookup: CDR1 SGHVS, CDR2 FQNEAQ. CDR3 length equals 14 residues. The CDR3: CASSSREANYGYTF. The CDR3 DNA reads TGTGCCAGCAGTTCACGGGAGGCGAACTATGGCTACACCTTC.

The chain uses TRBV19 and TRBJ1-5; 7 bases line up with TRBD1. Trimming removed 8 bases from V and 4 bases from J; junction bases left unmatched: 11. The germline gives CDR1 LNHDA, CDR2 SQIVND (reference sequence). CDR3 length equals 15 residues. The CDR3 nucleotides read TGTGCCAGTCAGTATGACAGGGCCCTTAATCAGCCCCAGCATTTT. It codes for CASQYDRALNQPQHF.

On this clone: This CDR3 is also generated by other DNA sequences in the sample. The rearrangement uses TRBV5-1 and TRBJ2-5; 8 bases align to TRBD1. Per the germline V gene, CDR1 is SGHRS and CDR2 is YFSETQ. Germline trimming cut 3 bases from V and 5 bases from J; bases unmatched to any gene: 6. The CDR3 runs 14 residues. The CDR3 nucleotides are TGCGCCAGCAGCTCAGGACAGGGTTTGGAGACCCAGTACTTC. This codes for CASSSGQGLETQYF.

This chain links TRBV27 with TRBJ1-2; 9 bases match TRBD1. Trimming at V came to 6 bases and at J to 4 bases, leaving 9 bases not matched to a gene. CDR3 length equals 15 residues. Germline V gene sequence: CDR1 MNHEY, CDR2 SMNVEV (reference sequence). For the CDR3, the DNA is TGTGCCAGCAGCCTACAGGGGGCAGGGCCCTATGGCTACACCTTC. Amino acid sequence: CASSLQGAGPYGYTF.

The V gene is TRBV2, the J gene TRBJ1-2, with 7 bases fitting TRBD1. This CDR3 region has 15 residues. CDR1 SNHLY and CDR2 FYNNEI come from the germline V gene. V lost 6 bases to trimming and J lost 0 bases; unmatched junction nucleotides: 7. CDR3 in amino acids: CASRAETGSNYGYTF. As DNA, the CDR3 is TGTGCCAGCAGGGCAGAGACAGGGTCTAACTATGGCTACACCTTC.

The rearrangement uses TRBV7-7 and TRBJ2-1, with 8 bases aligning to TRBD2. CDR1 and CDR2 from the germline V gene are SSHAT and FNYEAQ (reference sequence). The CDR3 totals 16 residues. V shed 1 base and J 1 base; nucleotides not matched to a gene: 3. In DNA, the CDR3 is TGTGCCAGCAGCTTAGGGGCTAGCGGGTCCTACAATGAGCAGTTCTTC. Its translation is CASSLGASGSYNEQFF.

This clone was detected only once. The chain combines TRBV5-4 with TRBJ2-5; TRBD1 might be the D (6 bases). V was clipped by 3 bases and J by 5 bases, with 17 bases between them. The CDR3 spans 15 residues. Germline V CDR1 and CDR2: SGHNT, YYREEE (reference sequence). CDR3 coding DNA: TGTGCCAGCAGCTATCTCACAGGGAATCAGGAGACCCAGTACTTC. Its protein product is CASSYLTGNQETQYF.

The chain uses TRBV2 and TRBJ2-7; 8 positions agree with TRBD2. J was trimmed by 2 bases and V by 0 bases; bases with no gene match: 6. This CDR3 spans 16 amino acids. Germline V gene sequence: CDR1 SNHLY, CDR2 FYNNEI. The CDR3 reads CASSEAAAGGPYEQYF. The DNA for the CDR3 is TGTGCCAGCAGTGAAGCGGCGGCGGGAGGCCCCTACGAGCAGTACTTC.